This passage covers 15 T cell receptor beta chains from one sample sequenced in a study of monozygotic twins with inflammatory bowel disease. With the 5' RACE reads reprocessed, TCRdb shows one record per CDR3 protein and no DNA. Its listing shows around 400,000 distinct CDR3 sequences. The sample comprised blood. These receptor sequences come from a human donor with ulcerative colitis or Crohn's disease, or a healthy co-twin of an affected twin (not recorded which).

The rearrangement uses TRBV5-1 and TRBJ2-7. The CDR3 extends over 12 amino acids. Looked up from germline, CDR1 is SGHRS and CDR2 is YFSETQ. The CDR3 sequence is CASSLEGLEQYF.

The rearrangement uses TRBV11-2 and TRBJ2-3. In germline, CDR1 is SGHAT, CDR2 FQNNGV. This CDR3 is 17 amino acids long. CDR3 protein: CASSLDSTGYGTDTQYF.

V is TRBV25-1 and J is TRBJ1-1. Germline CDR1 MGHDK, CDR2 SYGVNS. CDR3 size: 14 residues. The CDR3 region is CASSESVGITEAFF.

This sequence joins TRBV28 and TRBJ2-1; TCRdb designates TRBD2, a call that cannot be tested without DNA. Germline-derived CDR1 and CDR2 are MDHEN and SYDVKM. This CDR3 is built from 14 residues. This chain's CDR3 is CASSTVGTYNEQFF.

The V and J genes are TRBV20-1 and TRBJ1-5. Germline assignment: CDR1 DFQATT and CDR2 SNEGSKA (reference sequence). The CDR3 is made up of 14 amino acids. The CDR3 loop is CSAATDGPNQPQHF.

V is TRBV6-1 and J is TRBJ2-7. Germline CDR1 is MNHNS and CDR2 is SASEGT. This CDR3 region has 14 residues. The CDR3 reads CASSETYSSYEQYF.

The CDR3 protein is CSARAKREGPFYNEQFF. This chain uses TRBV20-1 with TRBJ2-1; there is no DNA to check the TCRdb D call of TRBD2. The CDR3 sequence is 17 residues long. Per the germline V gene, CDR1 is DFQATT and CDR2 is SNEGSKA (reference sequence).

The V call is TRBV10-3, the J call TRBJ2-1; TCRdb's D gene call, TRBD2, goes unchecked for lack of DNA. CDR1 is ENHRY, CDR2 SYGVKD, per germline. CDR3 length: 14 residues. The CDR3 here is CAISAAGGVNEQIF.

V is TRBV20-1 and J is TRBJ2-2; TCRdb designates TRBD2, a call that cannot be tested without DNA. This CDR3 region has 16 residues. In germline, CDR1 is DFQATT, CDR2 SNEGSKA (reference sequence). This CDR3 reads CSARDSGSSRTGELFF.

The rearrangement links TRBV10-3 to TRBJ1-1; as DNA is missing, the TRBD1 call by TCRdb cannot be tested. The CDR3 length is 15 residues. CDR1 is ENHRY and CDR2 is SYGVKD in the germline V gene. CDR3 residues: CAIRSQRQRNAEAFF.

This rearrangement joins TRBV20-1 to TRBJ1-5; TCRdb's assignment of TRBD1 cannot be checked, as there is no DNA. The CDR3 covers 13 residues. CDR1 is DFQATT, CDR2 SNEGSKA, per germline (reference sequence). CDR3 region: CSAQNREGQPQHF.

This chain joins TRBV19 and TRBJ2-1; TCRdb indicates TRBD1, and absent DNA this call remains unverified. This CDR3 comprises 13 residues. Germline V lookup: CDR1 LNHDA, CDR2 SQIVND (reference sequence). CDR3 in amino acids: CASGQTRLNEQFF.

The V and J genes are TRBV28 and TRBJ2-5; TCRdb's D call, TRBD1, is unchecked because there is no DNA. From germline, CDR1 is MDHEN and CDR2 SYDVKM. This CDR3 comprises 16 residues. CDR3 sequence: CASSLLSGNRGETQYF.

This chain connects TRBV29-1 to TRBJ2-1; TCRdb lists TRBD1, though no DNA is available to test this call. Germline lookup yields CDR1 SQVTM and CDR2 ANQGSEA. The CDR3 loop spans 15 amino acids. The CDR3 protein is CSAETGTGPYNEQFF.

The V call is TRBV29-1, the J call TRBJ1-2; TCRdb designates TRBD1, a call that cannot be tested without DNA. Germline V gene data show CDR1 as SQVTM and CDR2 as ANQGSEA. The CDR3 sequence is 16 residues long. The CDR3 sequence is CSVEWGDRGIRRGYTF.